This T cell receptor (beta chain) was identified during a study of control samples from healthy donors and cancer patients. Trimming removed 6 bases from V and 5 bases from J; junction bases left unmatched: 10. CDR1 is MNHEY, CDR2 SVGAGI, per germline. This CDR3 is built from 14 residues. Here immunoSEQ multiplex PCR was the method, and the copy in TCRdb shows in-frame clones only, minus some. The table lists some 140,000 clones, around nine tenths of them singletons. Material: blood. This sequence joins TRBV6-5 and TRBJ2-7; 7 bases agree with TRBD2. The receptor was derived from a man aged 25 to 40 in good health. The chain's CDR3 is CASSKREGLNEQYF. The CDR3 DNA reads as TGTGCCAGCAGCAAGAGGGAGGGCCTCAACGAGCAGTACTTC.